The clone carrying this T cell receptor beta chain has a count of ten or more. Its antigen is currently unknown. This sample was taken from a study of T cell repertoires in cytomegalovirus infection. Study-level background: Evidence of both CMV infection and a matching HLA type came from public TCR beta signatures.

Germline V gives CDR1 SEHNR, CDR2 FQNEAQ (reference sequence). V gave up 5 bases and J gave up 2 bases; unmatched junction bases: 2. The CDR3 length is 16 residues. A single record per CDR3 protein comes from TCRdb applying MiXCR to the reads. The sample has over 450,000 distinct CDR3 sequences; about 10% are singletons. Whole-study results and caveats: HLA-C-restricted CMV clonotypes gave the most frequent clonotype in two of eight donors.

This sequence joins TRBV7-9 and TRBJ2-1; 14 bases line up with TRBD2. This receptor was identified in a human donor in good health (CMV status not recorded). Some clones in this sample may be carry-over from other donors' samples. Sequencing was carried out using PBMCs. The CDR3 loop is CASSGTSGRPYNEQFF. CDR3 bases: TGTGCCAGCAGCGGGACTAGCGGGAGACCCTACAATGAGCAGTTCTTC.